This T cell receptor (beta chain) came from a study of cytomegalovirus exposure and HLA in healthy donors. Germline CDR1 reads SGHVS; CDR2 reads FNYEAQ. This CDR3 is built from 13 residues. V lost 5 bases to trimming and J lost 4 bases; unmatched junction nucleotides: 4. PCR used 60 Vbeta primers and 13 Jbeta primers. The table came from immunoSEQ multiplex PCR; TCRdb's copy has only in-frame clones and leaves some out. Counted here are some 90,000 clones, just under 80% occurring once; the ten biggest clones make up 3% to 4%. The TCR originated in a woman in her forties in good health and CMV-seronegative. The gene calls are TRBV7-6 and TRBJ2-5; 7 bases line up with TRBD1. The sample was PBMCs. The CDR3: CASSAGQAETQYF. CDR3 DNA sequence: TGTGCCAGCAGCGCAGGACAGGCAGAGACCCAGTACTTC.